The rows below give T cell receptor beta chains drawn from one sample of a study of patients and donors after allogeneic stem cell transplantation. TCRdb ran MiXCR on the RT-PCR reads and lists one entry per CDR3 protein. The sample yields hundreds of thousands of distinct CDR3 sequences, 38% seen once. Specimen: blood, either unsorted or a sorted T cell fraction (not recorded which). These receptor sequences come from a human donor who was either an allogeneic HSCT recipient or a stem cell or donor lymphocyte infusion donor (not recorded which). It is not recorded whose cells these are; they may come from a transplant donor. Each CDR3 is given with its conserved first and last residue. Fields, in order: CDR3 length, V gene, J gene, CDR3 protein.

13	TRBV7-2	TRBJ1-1	CASRSRGETEAFF
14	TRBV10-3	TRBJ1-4	CAIKGVGDGEKLFF
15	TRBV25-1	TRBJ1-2	CASSGVVGTGYGYTF
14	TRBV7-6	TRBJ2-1	CASSLAGTDNEQFF
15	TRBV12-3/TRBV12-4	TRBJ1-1	CASTHGLGENTEAFF
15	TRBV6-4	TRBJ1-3	CAKPWAPNSGNTIYF
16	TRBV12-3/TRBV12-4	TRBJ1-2	CASSFGPQGNWYGYTF
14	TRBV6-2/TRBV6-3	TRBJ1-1	CASSRELFNTEAFF
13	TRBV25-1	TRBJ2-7	CASNTRSSYEQYF
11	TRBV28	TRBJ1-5	CASTFNQPQHF
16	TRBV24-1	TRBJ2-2	CATSAPGTGKTGELFF
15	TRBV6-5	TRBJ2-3	CASSPRGTFRDTQYF
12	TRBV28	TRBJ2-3	CASASGTDTQYF
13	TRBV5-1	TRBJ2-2	CASSSRGSGELFF
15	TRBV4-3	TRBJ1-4	CASSQVDRFAEKLFF
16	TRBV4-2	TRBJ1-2	CASRRIFRGANYGYTF
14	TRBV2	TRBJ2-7	CASSDEGGAYEQYF
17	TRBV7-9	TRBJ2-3	CASSLVATGGFTDTQYF
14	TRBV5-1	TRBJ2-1	CASSLGGKDNEQFF
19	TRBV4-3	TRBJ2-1	CASSLGLRPAFHSYNEQFF
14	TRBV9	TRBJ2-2	CASSPRGRTGELFF
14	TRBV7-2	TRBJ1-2	CASSLAPLASGYTF
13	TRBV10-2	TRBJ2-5	CASSEPLGETQYF
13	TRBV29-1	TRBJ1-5	CSVEWGLGEPQHF
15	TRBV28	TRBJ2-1	CASNRGGGRYNEQFF
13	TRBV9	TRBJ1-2	CASSLRGSYGYTF
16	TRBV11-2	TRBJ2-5	CASSLAGMGIQETQYF
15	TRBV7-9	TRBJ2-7	CASSPMNVGPLKQYF
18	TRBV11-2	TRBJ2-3	CASRAGTSGGPVTDTQYF
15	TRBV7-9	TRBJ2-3	CASSWGRGLTDTQYF
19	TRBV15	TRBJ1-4	CATSRKAGTGRVPNEKLFF
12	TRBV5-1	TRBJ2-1	CASSLTPNEQFF
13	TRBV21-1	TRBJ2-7	CASNSVPGYEQYF
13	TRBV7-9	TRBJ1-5	CASSQFSNQPQHF
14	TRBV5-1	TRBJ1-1	CASSLAGRGVEAFF
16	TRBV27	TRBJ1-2	CASSPVTAALGYGYTF
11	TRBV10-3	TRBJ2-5	CAISVQETQYF
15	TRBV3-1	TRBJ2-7	CASSLQGRDRGEQYF
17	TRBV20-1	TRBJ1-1	CSARVKGRAVMNTEAFF
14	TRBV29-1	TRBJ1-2	CSVEGTEAEYGYTF
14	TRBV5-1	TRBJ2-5	CASSSTGAQETQYF
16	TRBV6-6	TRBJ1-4	CASSYSQGSSEEKLFF
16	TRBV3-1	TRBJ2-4	CASSQDLTGAGNIQYF
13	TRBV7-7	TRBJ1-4	CASSRIQGEKLFF
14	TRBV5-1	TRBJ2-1	CASSPGQGAGEQFF
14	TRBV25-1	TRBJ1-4	CASSEYMGNEKLFF
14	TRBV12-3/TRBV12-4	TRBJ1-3	CASSLASSGNTIYF
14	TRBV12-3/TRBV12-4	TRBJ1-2	CASSLGQGLYGYTF
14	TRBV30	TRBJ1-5	CAWTGTGRGQPQHF
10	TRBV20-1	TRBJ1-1	CSAYNSEAFF